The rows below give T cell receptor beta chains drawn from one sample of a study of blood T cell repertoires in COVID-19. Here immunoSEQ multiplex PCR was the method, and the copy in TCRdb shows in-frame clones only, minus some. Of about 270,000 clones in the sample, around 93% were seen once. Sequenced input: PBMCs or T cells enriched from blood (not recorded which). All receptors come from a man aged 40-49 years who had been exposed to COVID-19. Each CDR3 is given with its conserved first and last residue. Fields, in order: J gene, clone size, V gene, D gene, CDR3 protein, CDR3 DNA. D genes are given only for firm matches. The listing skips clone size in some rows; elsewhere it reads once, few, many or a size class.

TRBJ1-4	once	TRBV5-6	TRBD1	CASNGQGGEKLFF	TGTGCCAGCAACGGACAGGGGGGTGAAAAACTGTTTTTT
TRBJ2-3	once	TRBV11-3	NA	CASSPGGTVSTDTQYF	TGTGCCAGCAGCCCAGGGGGGACGGTGAGCACAGATACGCAGTATTTT
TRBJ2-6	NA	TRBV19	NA	CASSISGTGANVLTF	TGTGCCAGTAGTATATCAGGGACTGGGGCCAACGTCCTGACTTTC
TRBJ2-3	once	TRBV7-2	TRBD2	CASSLVLAGVGEDTQYF	TGTGCCAGCAGCTTAGTACTAGCGGGAGTAGGGGAAGATACGCAGTATTTT
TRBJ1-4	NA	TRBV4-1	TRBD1	CASSRQGTIEKLFF	TGCGCCAGCAGCCGACAGGGGACAATAGAAAAACTGTTTTTT
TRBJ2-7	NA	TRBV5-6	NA	CASSLGGGTPPYEQYF	TGTGCCAGCAGCTTGGGGGGTGGGACACCACCCTACGAGCAGTACTTC
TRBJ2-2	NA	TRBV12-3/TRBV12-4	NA	CASRIIETGELFF	TGTGCCAGCAGAATAATAGAGACCGGGGAGCTGTTTTTT
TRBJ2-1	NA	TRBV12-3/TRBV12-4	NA	CASSLLAVEQFF	TGTGCCAGCAGCCTTTTAGCAGTTGAGCAGTTCTTC
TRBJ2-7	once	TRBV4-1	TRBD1	CASSLRSGQDFYEQYF	TGCGCCAGCAGCCTAAGATCGGGACAGGACTTCTACGAGCAGTACTTC
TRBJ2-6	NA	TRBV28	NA	CASSLIGLSGANVLTF	TGTGCCAGCAGTTTGATCGGTCTATCTGGGGCCAACGTCCTGACTTTC
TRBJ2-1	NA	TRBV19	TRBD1	CASSVATRDSNNEQFF	TGTGCCAGTAGTGTCGCGACCCGGGACAGCAACAATGAGCAGTTCTTC
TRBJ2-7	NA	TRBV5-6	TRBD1	CASSLLDRAYEQYF	TGTGCCAGCAGCTTGTTAGACAGGGCCTACGAGCAGTACTTC
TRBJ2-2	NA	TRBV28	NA	CASMDSMNTGELFF	TGTGCCAGCATGGACTCTATGAACACCGGGGAGCTGTTTTTT
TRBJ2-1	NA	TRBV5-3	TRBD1	CARSLRGPNNEQFF	TGTGCCAGAAGCCTGAGGGGGCCCAACAATGAGCAGTTCTTC
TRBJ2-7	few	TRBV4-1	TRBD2	CASSQGLAESSYEQYF	TGCGCCAGCAGCCAAGGACTAGCGGAAAGCTCCTACGAGCAGTACTTC
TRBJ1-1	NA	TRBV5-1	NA	CASRPQVAGMNTEAFF	TGCGCCAGCAGACCTCAGGTAGCGGGAATGAACACTGAAGCTTTCTTT
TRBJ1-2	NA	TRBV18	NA	CASSPRGSDGYTF	TGTGCCAGCTCACCGAGAGGGTCGGATGGCTACACCTTC
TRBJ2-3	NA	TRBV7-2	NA	CASSPPWAAGGSDTQYF	TGTGCCAGCAGCCCCCCGTGGGCGGCGGGCGGGTCAGATACGCAGTATTTT
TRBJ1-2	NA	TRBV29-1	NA	CSAYNNYGYTF	TGCAGCGCTTACAATAACTATGGCTACACCTTC
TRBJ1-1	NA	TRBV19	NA	CASSIQGGTEAFF	TGTGCCAGTAGTATCCAAGGGGGCACTGAAGCTTTCTTT
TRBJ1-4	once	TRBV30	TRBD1	CAWSLKTGGLEKLFF	TGTGCCTGGAGCCTGAAGACAGGGGGCTTAGAAAAACTGTTTTTT
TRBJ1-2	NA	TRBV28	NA	CASSSQTGLYGYTF	TGTGCCAGCAGTTCCCAGACAGGACTCTATGGCTACACCTTC
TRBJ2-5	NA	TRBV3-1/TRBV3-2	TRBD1	CASSQVDRGGETQYF	TGTGCCAGCAGCCAAGTGGACAGGGGGGGTGAGACCCAGTACTTC
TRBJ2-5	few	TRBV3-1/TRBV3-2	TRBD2	CASSRIAGRQETQYF	TGTGCCAGCAGTAGGATAGCGGGACGACAAGAGACCCAGTACTTC
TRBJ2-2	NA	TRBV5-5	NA	CASADMVNTGELFF	TGTGCCAGCGCAGACATGGTGAACACCGGGGAGCTGTTTTTT
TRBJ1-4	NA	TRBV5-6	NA	CASSHQWDTTNEKLFF	TGTGCCAGCAGCCACCAATGGGACACAACTAATGAAAAACTGTTTTTT
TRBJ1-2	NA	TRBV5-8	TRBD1	CASSPRDSYGYTF	TGTGCCAGCAGCCCGCGGGACAGCTATGGCTACACCTTC
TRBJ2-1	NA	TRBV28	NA	CASSFWASMGDEQFF	TGTGCCAGCAGTTTTTGGGCTAGCATGGGAGATGAGCAGTTCTTC
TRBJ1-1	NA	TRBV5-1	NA	CASSFSSGMNTEAFF	TGCGCCAGCAGCTTCTCTTCAGGAATGAACACTGAAGCTTTCTTT
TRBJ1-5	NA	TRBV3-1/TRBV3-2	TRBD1	CASSETGNNQPQHF	TGTGCCAGCAGCGAGACAGGGAACAATCAGCCCCAGCATTTT
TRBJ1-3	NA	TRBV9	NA	CASSAVGSAVSGNTIYF	TGTGCCAGCAGCGCTGTCGGGTCTGCCGTCTCTGGAAACACCATATATTTT